This T cell receptor beta chain originates from a study of T-cell memory formation after mild COVID-19. Overall study context: Largely donor-specific sequence clusters came from two donors.

cDNA libraries for TCR alpha and TCR beta, carrying sample barcodes and UMIs, came from 5'RACE with constant-segment primers. TCRdb independently ran MiXCR on the 5' RACE reads; one entry per CDR3 protein. Here the sample spans more than 350,000 distinct CDR3 sequences, 21% being singletons. The length of the CDR3 is 15 residues. J gave up 2 bases and V 8 bases, and 4 bases lay outside the gene matches. Germline-derived CDR1 and CDR2 are MGHRA and YSYEKL. This clonotype was detected once. Its matching antigen is unknown. General study results and limits: The CD4+ clones that contracted clustered mainly within CM and EM, and the CD8+ clones concentrated in EMRA.

The rearrangement links TRBV4-1 to TRBJ2-2, with 11 bases matching TRBD1. The receptor comes from an adult woman who had mild COVID-19 (a few samples of this study predate the infection). Cell type and time point are not known. Sequences were obtained from PBMCs or a T cell subset sorted from them (not recorded which). DNA for the CDR3: TGCGCCAGCGGACAGGGGGCGAGTAACACCGGGGAGCTGTTTTTT. Translating it yields CASGQGASNTGELFF.